The rows below give T cell receptor beta chains drawn from one sample of a study of control samples from healthy donors and cancer patients. Measured with immunoSEQ multiplex PCR; TCRdb has only the in-frame clones, and not every one. Among roughly 130,000 clones, approximately 90% were seen once, and the ten largest hold roughly 8.7%. The sample was blood. All receptors derive from a young man in good health. Both conserved end residues are part of each CDR3. Each record gives: J gene, D gene, V gene, clone size, CDR3 DNA, CDR3 protein. The D gene is left open where the match is weak. Clone size is not always given. Where it is, it says once, few, many or a class for expanded clones.

>TRBJ1-3|.|TRBV9|.
TGTGCCAGCAGCGTATTTTGGGACCCCGGAAACACCATATATTTT
CASSVFWDPGNTIYF
>TRBJ1-1|TRBD1|TRBV11-3|once
TGTGCCAGCAGCTTGACAGGGAGGACTGAAGCTTTCTTT
CASSLTGRTEAFF
>TRBJ2-7|.|TRBV19|.
TGTGCCAGTAGTATTGCGGGTTTTCCTTACGAGCAGTACTTC
CASSIAGFPYEQYF
>TRBJ1-1|.|TRBV12-3/TRBV12-4|.
TGTGCCAGCAGTTTATCCGAGAACACTGAAGCTTTCTTT
CASSLSENTEAFF
>TRBJ2-7|TRBD2|TRBV7-3|.
TGTGCCAGCAGCTTAAACCGGGAGGGCGAGCAGTACTTC
CASSLNREGEQYF
>TRBJ2-7|.|TRBV2|.
TGTGCCAGCAGTGAGGGGTACGAGCAGTACTTC
CASSEGYEQYF
>TRBJ2-5|TRBD2|TRBV27|.
TGTGCCAGCAGTTTAATGGGATCGCGGGGGGGCTATACGGAGACCCAGTACTTC
CASSLMGSRGGYTETQYF
>TRBJ1-2|TRBD1|TRBV27|.
TGTGCCAGCAGCCCAACGACAGGGTTGAATGGCTACACCTTC
CASSPTTGLNGYTF
>TRBJ1-6|TRBD1|TRBV24-1|.
TGTGCCACCAGGAGGACAGGCCGCTCCTATAATTCACCCCTCCACTTT
CATRRTGRSYNSPLHF
>TRBJ2-7|.|TRBV12-3/TRBV12-4|.
TGTGCCAGCAGTTTCGGGAGATACGAGCAGTACTTC
CASSFGRYEQYF
>TRBJ1-2|TRBD1|TRBV11-2|.
TGTGCCAGCACCTTCAGCGGGACAGGGAACTATGGCTACACCTTC
CASTFSGTGNYGYTF
>TRBJ1-4|TRBD1|TRBV3-1/TRBV3-2|few
TGTGCCAGCAGCCACACCGGGACAGGGAATGAAAAACTGTTTTTT
CASSHTGTGNEKLFF
>TRBJ1-2|.|TRBV6-6|.
TGTGCCAGCAGTTACTTGGCTGGGGATGCTGGCTACACCTTC
CASSYLAGDAGYTF
>TRBJ2-1|TRBD2|TRBV5-1|.
TGCGCCAGCAGCTTAGCGGGGGACCCGTTCAATGAGCAGTTCTTC
CASSLAGDPFNEQFF
>TRBJ2-3|TRBD2|TRBV3-1/TRBV3-2|.
TGTGCCAGCAGCCAAGCTAAGCGGGGGGGCACAGATACGCAGTATTTT
CASSQAKRGGTDTQYF
>TRBJ2-7|TRBD1|TRBV2|.
TGTGCCAGCCGCGAAGTGGGGACAGCCCTCTACGAGCAGTACTTC
CASREVGTALYEQYF
>TRBJ1-4|.|TRBV15|.
TGTGCCACCAGCAGAGGGCGCGGAGCAACTAATGAAAAACTGTTTTTT
CATSRGRGATNEKLFF
>TRBJ2-2|TRBD2|TRBV5-4|.
TGTGCCAGCAGCTTGACGGGGCGGGCGGGGGCCGGGGAGCTGTTTTTT
CASSLTGRAGAGELFF
>TRBJ2-2|.|TRBV7-8|.
TGTGCCAGCAGCAGGAACAGTAGGAACACCGGGGAGCTGTTTTTT
CASSRNSRNTGELFF
>TRBJ1-6|TRBD1|TRBV4-1|.
TGCGCCAGCAGCCCCCCTGACAGGGTCTATAATTCACCCCTCCACTTT
CASSPPDRVYNSPLHF
>TRBJ1-4|.|TRBV6-5|.
TGTGCCAGCAGTCCTGGGGGGGGTAACGAAAAACTGTTTTTT
CASSPGGGNEKLFF
>TRBJ2-1|TRBD2|TRBV7-2|.
TGTGCCAGCAGCTTAGAGCGGGGGGGATACAATGAGCAGTTCTTC
CASSLERGGYNEQFF